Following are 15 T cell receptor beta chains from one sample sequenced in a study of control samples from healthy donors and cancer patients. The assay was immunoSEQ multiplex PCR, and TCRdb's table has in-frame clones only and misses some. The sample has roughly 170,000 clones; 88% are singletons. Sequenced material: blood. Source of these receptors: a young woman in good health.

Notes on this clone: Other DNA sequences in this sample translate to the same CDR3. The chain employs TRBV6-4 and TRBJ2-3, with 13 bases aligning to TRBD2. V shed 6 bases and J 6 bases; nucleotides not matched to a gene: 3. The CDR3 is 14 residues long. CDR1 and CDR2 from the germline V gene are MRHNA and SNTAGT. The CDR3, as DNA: TGTGCCAGCAGCGGACTAGCGGGGGCCGATACGCAGTATTTT. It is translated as CASSGLAGADTQYF.

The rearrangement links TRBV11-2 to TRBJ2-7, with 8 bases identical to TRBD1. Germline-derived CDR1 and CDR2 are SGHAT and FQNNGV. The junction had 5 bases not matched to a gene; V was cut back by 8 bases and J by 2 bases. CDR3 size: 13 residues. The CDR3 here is CASSQQGAYEQYF. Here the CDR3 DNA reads TGTGCCAGCTCCCAACAGGGGGCCTACGAGCAGTACTTC.

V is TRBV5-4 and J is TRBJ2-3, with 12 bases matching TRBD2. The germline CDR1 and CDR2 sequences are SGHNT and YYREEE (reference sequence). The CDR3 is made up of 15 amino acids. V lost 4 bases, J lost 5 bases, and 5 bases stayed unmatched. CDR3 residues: CASSKPGLAGDTQYF. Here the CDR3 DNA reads TGTGCCAGCAGCAAGCCGGGACTAGCGGGAGATACGCAGTATTTT.

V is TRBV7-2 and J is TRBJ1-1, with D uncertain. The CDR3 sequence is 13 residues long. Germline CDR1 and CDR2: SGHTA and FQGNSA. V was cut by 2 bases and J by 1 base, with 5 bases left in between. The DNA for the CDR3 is TGTGCCAGCAGCTTAAGTGGGAACACTGAAGCTTTCTTT. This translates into CASSLSGNTEAFF.

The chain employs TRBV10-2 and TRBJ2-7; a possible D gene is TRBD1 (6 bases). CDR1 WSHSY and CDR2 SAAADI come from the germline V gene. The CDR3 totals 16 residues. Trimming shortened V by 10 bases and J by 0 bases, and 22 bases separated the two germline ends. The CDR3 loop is CATPAWGQGSSYEQYV. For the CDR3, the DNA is TGCGCCACTCCGGCGTGGGGGCAGGGGAGCTCCTACGAGCAGTACGTC.

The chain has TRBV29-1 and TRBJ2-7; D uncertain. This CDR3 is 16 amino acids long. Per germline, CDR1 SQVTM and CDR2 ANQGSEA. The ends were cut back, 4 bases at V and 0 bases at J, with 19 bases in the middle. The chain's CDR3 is CSVVVGVRESSYEQYF. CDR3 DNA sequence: TGCAGCGTTGTTGTAGGCGTTAGGGAAAGCTCCTACGAGCAGTACTTC.

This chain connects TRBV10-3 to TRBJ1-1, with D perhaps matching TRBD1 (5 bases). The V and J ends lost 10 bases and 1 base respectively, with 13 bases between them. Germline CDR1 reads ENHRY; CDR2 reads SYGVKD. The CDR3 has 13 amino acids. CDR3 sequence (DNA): TGTGCCAGCCAAGGGGAAAGGAACACTGAAGCTTTCTTT. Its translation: CASQGERNTEAFF.

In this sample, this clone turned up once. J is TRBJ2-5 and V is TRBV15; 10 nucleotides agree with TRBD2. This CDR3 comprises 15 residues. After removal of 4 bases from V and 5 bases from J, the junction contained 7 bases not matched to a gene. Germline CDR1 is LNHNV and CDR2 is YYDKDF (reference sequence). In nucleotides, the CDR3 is TGTGCCACCAGCAATAGCGGGGGGACGATGGAGACCCAGTACTTC. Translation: CATSNSGGTMETQYF.

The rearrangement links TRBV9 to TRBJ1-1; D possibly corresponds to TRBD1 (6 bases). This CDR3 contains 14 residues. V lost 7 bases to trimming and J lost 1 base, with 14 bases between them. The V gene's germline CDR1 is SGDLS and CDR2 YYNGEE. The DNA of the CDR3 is TGTGCCAGCCGGGGGGCCGGGGCGAACACTGAAGCTTTCTTT. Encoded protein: CASRGAGANTEAFF.

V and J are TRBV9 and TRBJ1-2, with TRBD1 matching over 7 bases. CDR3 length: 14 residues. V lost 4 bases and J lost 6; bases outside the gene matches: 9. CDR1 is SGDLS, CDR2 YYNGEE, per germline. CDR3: CASSMTGLSNGYTF. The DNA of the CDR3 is TGTGCCAGCAGCATGACAGGGTTATCCAATGGCTACACCTTC.

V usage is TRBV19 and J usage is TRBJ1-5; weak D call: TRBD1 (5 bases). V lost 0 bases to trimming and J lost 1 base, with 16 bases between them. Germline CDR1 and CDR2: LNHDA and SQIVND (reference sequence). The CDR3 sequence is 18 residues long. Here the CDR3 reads CASSIEPGIHRSNQPQHF. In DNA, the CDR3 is TGTGCCAGTAGTATAGAACCAGGTATTCACAGGAGCAATCAGCCCCAGCATTTT. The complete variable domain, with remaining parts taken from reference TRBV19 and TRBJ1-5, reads DGGITQSPKYLFRKEGQNVTLSCEQNLNHDAMYWYRQDPGQGLRLIYYSQIVNDFQKGDIAEGYSVSREKKESFPLTVTSAQKNPTAFYLCASSIEPGIHRSNQPQHFGDGTRLSIL.

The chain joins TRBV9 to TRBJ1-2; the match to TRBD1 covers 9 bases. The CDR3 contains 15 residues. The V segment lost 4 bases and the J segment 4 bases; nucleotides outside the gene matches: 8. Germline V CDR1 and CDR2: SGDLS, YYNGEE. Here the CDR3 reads CASSTGTGRIYGYTF. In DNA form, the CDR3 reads TGTGCCAGCAGCACAGGGACAGGGAGAATCTATGGCTACACCTTC.

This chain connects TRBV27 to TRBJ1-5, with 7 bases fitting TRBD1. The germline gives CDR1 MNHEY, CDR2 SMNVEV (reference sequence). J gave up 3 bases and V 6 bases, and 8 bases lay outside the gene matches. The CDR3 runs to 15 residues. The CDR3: CASSPGQTFNQPQHF. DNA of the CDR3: TGTGCCAGCAGCCCGGGACAGACTTTCAATCAGCCCCAGCATTTT.

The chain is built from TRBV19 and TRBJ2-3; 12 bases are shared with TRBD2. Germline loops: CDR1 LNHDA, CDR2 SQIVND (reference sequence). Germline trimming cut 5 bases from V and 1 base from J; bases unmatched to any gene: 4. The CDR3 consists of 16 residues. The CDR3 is CASSVRLAGGTDTQYF. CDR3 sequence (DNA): TGTGCCAGTAGTGTCAGACTAGCGGGGGGCACAGATACGCAGTATTTT.

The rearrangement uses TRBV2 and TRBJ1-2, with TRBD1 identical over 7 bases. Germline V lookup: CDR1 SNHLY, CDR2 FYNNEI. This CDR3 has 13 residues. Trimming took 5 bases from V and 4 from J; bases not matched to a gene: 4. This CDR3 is CASSSRTGYGYTF. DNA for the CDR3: TGTGCCAGCAGTTCCCGGACAGGCTATGGCTACACCTTC.